This T cell receptor (beta chain) derives from a study of shared clonotypes between healthy human individuals. The CDR3 is 15 amino acids. Germline V gene sequence: CDR1 MGHRA, CDR2 YSYEKL. With V trimmed by 0 bases and J by 5 bases, 6 bases remained unmatched. Only Caucasian adults living in Nashville, Tennessee served as donors. Here immunoSEQ multiplex PCR was the method, and the copy in TCRdb shows in-frame clones only, minus some. Of about 230,000 clones listed, approximately 65% were seen once; the top ten hold 11%. The sequenced material came from memory CD4+ T cells sorted from blood. The subset was: CD45RA-negative fraction. The sequence derives from a man younger than 40 in good health. This rearrangement joins TRBV4-1 to TRBJ2-5, with 7 nucleotides matching TRBD1. CDR3 residues: CASSQDGQAFETQYF. CDR3 sequence (DNA): TGCGCCAGCAGCCAAGATGGACAGGCGTTCGAGACCCAGTACTTC.